The text below deals with one TCR beta chain. Its antigen is not known. This entry is derived from a study of T cells in localized non-small cell lung cancer. Study-level points and caveats: One tumor region alone was sequenced, and heterogeneity therefore remains possible.

CDR3 length: 14 amino acids. Germline lookup yields CDR1 MGHDK and CDR2 SYGVNS. V dropped 5 bases and J dropped 1; count of bases not matched to a gene: 3. Measured with immunoSEQ multiplex PCR; TCRdb has only the in-frame clones, and not every one. The sample carries 35,000 to 50,000 clones, approximately 83% recorded once. The sample was peripheral blood, taken before any cancer treatment. The sequence came from a man aged 40 to 70 with stage I lung adenocarcinoma. The chain combines TRBV25-1 with TRBJ2-7; 9 positions match TRBD1. CDR3 loop: CASSSGTGSYEQYF. The CDR3 DNA reads TGTGCCAGCAGTTCCGGGACAGGGTCCTACGAGCAGTACTTC.